This T cell receptor beta chain was obtained from a study of T cell responses to AZD1222 COVID-19 vaccine. Overall study: Whether given at about 4 or about 12 weeks, second doses were pooled. Study-level results: The donor cohort was predominantly white British with a female majority, and clonal diversity may have been underestimated. The peak T cell response came first, and repertoires were sampled only after it.

Using immunoSEQ multiplex PCR, the repertoire was profiled, and TCRdb retains in-frame clones only, with some absent. Of 90,000 to 140,000 clones in the sample, over 75% are singletons; the top ten hold around 2.5%. The ends were cut back, 4 bases at V and 2 bases at J, with 12 bases in the middle. Germline V gene data show CDR1 as LNHDA and CDR2 as SQIVND (reference sequence). CDR3 size: 15 residues. Points on this clone: Its antigen remains unknown.

The starting material was peripheral blood, obtained on day 0 of AZD1222 vaccination. The V gene is TRBV19, the J gene TRBJ1-5; no clear D gene. The TCR originated in an adult in good health. The CDR3 nucleotides read TGTGCCAGTAGTACTAAAGGTGGTGGCAATCAGCCCCAGCATTTT. Amino acids: CASSTKGGGNQPQHF.